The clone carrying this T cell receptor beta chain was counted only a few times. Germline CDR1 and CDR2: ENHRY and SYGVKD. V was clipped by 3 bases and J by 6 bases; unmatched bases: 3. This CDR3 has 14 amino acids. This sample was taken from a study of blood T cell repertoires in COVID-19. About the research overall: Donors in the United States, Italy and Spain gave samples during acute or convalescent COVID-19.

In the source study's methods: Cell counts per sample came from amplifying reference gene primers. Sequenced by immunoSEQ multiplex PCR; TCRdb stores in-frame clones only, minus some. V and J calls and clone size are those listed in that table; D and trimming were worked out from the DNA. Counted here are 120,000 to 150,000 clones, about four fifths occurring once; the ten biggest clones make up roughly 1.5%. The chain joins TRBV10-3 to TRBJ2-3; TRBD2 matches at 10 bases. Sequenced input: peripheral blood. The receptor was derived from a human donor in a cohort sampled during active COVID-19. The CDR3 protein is CAISELAGRDTQYF. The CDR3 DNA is TGTGCCATCAGTGAACTAGCGGGGCGCGATACGCAGTATTTT.